The clone carrying this T cell receptor (beta chain) has more than one count but fewer than ten. One end of the junction varies from germline; a read error may be responsible. This entry belongs to a study of long-term antiretroviral therapy in people with HIV. Runs used v3.0 of the immunoSEQ assay and were done at survey level. TCRdb's table, derived via immunoSEQ multiplex PCR, lists solely in-frame clones and lacks some. The sample records about 24,000 clones, about four fifths being singletons. The CDR3 sequence is 13 residues long. Germline V gene lookup returns CDR1 LGHNA and CDR2 YNFKEQ. The chain recombines TRBV4-2 with TRBJ1-5; D remains ambiguous. The sample consisted of unsorted PBMCs, taken 0.7 years before starting antiretroviral therapy. The origin of this receptor is a man aged 25 to 40 with HIV. The DNA for the CDR3 is TGTGCCAGCAGCCAAGATTTAAATCCGCCCCAGCATTTT. It yields the protein CASSQDLNPPQHF.